This T cell receptor beta chain was sequenced for a study of Graves' ophthalmopathy and Graves' hyperthyroidism. On this clonotype itself: Antigen specificity is unknown.

RNA transcripts yielded amplified TCR beta CDR3 regions. RT-PCR with HTBI primers came first, then second-round multiplex PCR. Using its own MiXCR run on the multiplex PCR reads, TCRdb lists one record per CDR3 protein. The table has about 1.2 million distinct CDR3 sequences, less than 45% seen once. The V gene's germline CDR1 is DFQATT and CDR2 SNEGSKA (reference sequence). The CDR3 length is 17 residues. With 5 bases removed from V and 2 bases from J, the gap between germline ends came to 22 bases. The authors diagnosed from clinical symptoms, serum thyroxine, TRAb, thyroid ultrasound and orbital computed tomography. Study-wide findings and caveats: Both a roughly 70% sensitivity and an approximately 72% specificity characterized the model's predictions of ophthalmopathy progression. Most clonotypes expanded in thyroid above 0.001 frequency were present in blood too. A classifier, a 13-signature model, separated ophthalmopathy from stable hyperthyroidism with roughly 86% sensitivity and 75% to 83% specificity.

V gene TRBV20-1 combines with J gene TRBJ1-5; tentatively, D is TRBD1 (5 bases). The source material was peripheral blood or thyroid tissue (not recorded which). This receptor was identified in an adult man with Graves' hyperthyroidism. The CDR3 DNA reads as TGCAGTGCTGCCGAGAGGGGCAGGGCCAAAGGCAATCAGCCCCAGCATTTT. This gives the protein CSAAERGRAKGNQPQHF.